Below are 27 T cell receptor beta chains sequenced from a single sample in a study of blood T cell repertoires in COVID-19. Profiling relied on immunoSEQ multiplex PCR, and the TCRdb table lists in-frame clones only, not all of them. The table records roughly 100,000 clones, around nine tenths of them present only once. Sequenced sample: peripheral blood. The receptors were sampled from a woman in her forties or fifties with COVID-19, enrolled during active disease.

CDR3 coding DNA: TGTGCCAGTAGGCAAAGAGACAGGGGATTCAATGAGCAGTTCTTC. It encodes CASRQRDRGFNEQFF. The V call is TRBV19, the J call TRBJ2-1, with 8 bases fitting TRBD1. V lost 6 bases and J lost 6; bases outside the gene matches: 10. CDR3 length: 15 residues. Germline-derived CDR1 and CDR2 are LNHDA and SQIVND (reference sequence).

J is TRBJ2-3 and V is TRBV9, with TRBD1 as a possible D gene (6 bases). Germline V CDR1 and CDR2: SGDLS, YYNGEE. V was shortened by 4 bases and J by 2 bases, with 14 bases between the two germline ends. The CDR3 has 15 amino acids. The CDR3 sequence is CASSSWDTITDTQYF. CDR3 in DNA: TGTGCCAGCAGCTCCTGGGACACAATCACAGATACGCAGTATTTT.

This chain uses TRBV7-7 with TRBJ2-5, with D possibly TRBD1 on 6 matching bases. Trimming left V 2 bases short and J 0 bases short, with 19 bases between. Germline CDR1 reads SSHAT; CDR2 reads FNYEAQ (reference sequence). The CDR3 loop spans 18 amino acids. The CDR3 is CASSLLPPGQTYQETQYF. The CDR3 DNA sequence: TGTGCCAGCAGCTTACTGCCCCCGGGACAAACGTACCAAGAGACCCAGTACTTC.

J is TRBJ1-2 and V is TRBV18, with unresolved D. The length of the CDR3 is 14 residues. V was pared by 3 bases and J by 4 bases, with 12 bases between. CDR1 and CDR2 (germline): KGHSH, LQKENI. The CDR3 reads CASSPGTDPYGYTF. CDR3 nucleotides: TGTGCCAGCTCACCGGGCACAGACCCCTATGGCTACACCTTC.

This sequence joins TRBV7-8 and TRBJ1-6, with 10 positions matching TRBD1. The CDR3 covers 16 residues. V was clipped by 2 bases and J by 4 bases; unmatched bases: 2. CDR1 and CDR2 (germline): SGHVS, FQNEAQ. CDR3 nucleotides: TGTGCCAGCAGCTTAAGGGACAGGGGATATAATTCACCCCTCCACTTT. It encodes CASSLRDRGYNSPLHF. The variable domain in full, with the rest retrieved from reference TRBV7-8 and TRBJ1-6, is GAGVSQSPRYKVAKRGQDVALRCDPISGHVSLFWYQQALGQGPEFLTYFQNEAQLDKSGLPSDRFFAERPEGSVSTLKIQRTQQEDSAVYLCASSLRDRGYNSPLHFGNGTRLTVT.

V and J are TRBV30 and TRBJ1-6, with 7 positions matching TRBD1. Germline lookup yields CDR1 GTSNPN and CDR2 SVGIG (reference sequence). The CDR3 has 15 amino acids. J gave up 7 bases and V 2 bases, and 8 bases lay outside the gene matches. The CDR3 nucleotides read TGTGCCTGGAGTCCCCGACAGGGTGGCAATTCACCCCTCCACTTT. It translates to CAWSPRQGGNSPLHF.

V gene TRBV5-8 combines with J gene TRBJ1-5; 10 bases are shared with TRBD1. V lost 4 bases to trimming and J lost 1 base; unmatched junction nucleotides: 8. Germline V gene data show CDR1 as SGHTS and CDR2 as YDEGEE. This CDR3 contains 17 residues. This CDR3 is CASSPGQGSLSNQPQHF. The CDR3 bases are TGTGCCAGCAGCCCGGGACAGGGGTCTTTGAGCAATCAGCCCCAGCATTTT.

This chain joins TRBV19 and TRBJ2-1; 12 positions agree with TRBD1. With 8 bases clipped from V and 7 bases from J, the junction kept 9 bases outside the gene matches. The germline V gene has CDR1 LNHDA and CDR2 SQIVND (reference sequence). The CDR3 is 15 amino acids. The CDR3 DNA reads as TGTGCCAGTGAAACCCGGGACAGGGGGCTAAATGAGCAGTTCTTC. Translated: CASETRDRGLNEQFF.

CDR3 sequence (DNA): TGCGCCAGCAGCTTGCTAAGGGAGTCTATTGAAGCTTTCTTT. Protein sequence: CASSLLRESIEAFF. V gene TRBV5-1 combines with J gene TRBJ1-1; D unclear. The V and J ends lost 1 base and 7 bases respectively, with 14 bases between them. The germline V gene has CDR1 SGHRS and CDR2 YFSETQ. The CDR3 is made up of 14 amino acids.

The CDR3 sequence is CAGNRGRWTEAFF. The CDR3 DNA sequence: TGTGCCGGCAACAGGGGGCGATGGACTGAAGCTTTCTTT. The gene calls are TRBV6-6 and TRBJ1-1; 9 bases are a match to TRBD1. Trimming removed 11 bases from V and 5 bases from J; junction bases left unmatched: 9. There are 13 residues in the CDR3. The germline V gene has CDR1 MNHNY and CDR2 SVGAGI (reference sequence).

V usage is TRBV6-5 and J usage is TRBJ2-5; a possible D gene is TRBD1 (5 bases). Germline V gene data show CDR1 as MNHEY and CDR2 as SVGAGI. The CDR3 has 13 amino acids. V was pared by 8 bases and J by 4 bases, with 14 bases between. Here the CDR3 reads CASGSGFGETQYF. The CDR3 DNA reads as TGTGCCAGCGGATCAGGGTTCGGAGAGACCCAGTACTTC.

This chain uses TRBV6-2 or TRBV6-3 with TRBJ2-2; possibly TRBD1 for D (6 bases). Per the germline V gene, CDR1 is MNHEY and CDR2 is SVGEGT. The V gene lost 2 bases and the J gene lost 7 bases, with 14 bases spanning the gap. This CDR3 spans 15 amino acids. The CDR3 nucleotides read TGTGCCAGCAGTTACGTTGGGGGCAGGGGCGGGGAGCTGTTTTTT. Translating it yields CASSYVGGRGGELFF.

V gene TRBV30 combines with J gene TRBJ1-6, with TRBD1 as a possible D gene (5 bases). Germline V CDR1 and CDR2: GTSNPN, SVGIG (reference sequence). The ends were cut back, 1 base at V and 17 bases at J, with 18 bases in the middle. CDR3 size: 13 residues. The DNA for the CDR3 is TGTGCCTGGAGTGGGCAGGGCCTTACTGAGATCCACTTT. Amino acid sequence: CAWSGQGLTEIHF. The entire variable domain, with the rest obtained from reference TRBV30 and TRBJ1-6, is as follows: SQTIHQWPATLVQPVGSPLSLECTVEGTSNPNLYWYRQAAGRGLQLLFYSVGIGQISSEVPQNLSASRPQDRQFILSSKKLLLSDSGFYLCAWSGQGLTEIHFGNGTRLTVT.

The chain links TRBV7-9 to TRBJ2-7; D not certain. Per the germline V gene, CDR1 is SEHNR and CDR2 is FQNEAQ (reference sequence). This CDR3 spans 16 amino acids. The V and J ends lost 3 bases and 2 bases respectively, with 17 bases between them. The CDR3 coding sequence is TGTGCCAGCAGCTTTCGGAATCTTGGGCCCCCCTACGAGCAGTACTTC. Its protein product is CASSFRNLGPPYEQYF. Filled out from reference TRBV7-9 and TRBJ2-7, the complete variable domain reads DTGVSQNPRHKITKRGQNVTFRCDPISEHNRLYWYRQTLGQGPEFLTYFQNEAQLEKSRLLSDRFSAERPKGSFSTLEIQRTEQGDSAMYLCASSFRNLGPPYEQYFGPGTRLTVT.

The chain is built from TRBV13 and TRBJ2-7, with 9 bases aligning to TRBD1. CDR1 is PRHDT, CDR2 FYEKMQ, per germline (reference sequence). CDR3 length: 16 amino acids. Losses at the gene ends were 6 bases for V and 3 bases for J; bases not matched to a gene: 12. CDR3 sequence reads: CASSRRTGTGNYEQYV. The CDR3 DNA reads TGTGCCAGCAGTCGCAGAACCGGGACAGGGAACTACGAGCAGTACGTC.

The rearrangement joins TRBV5-4 to TRBJ1-5, with 8 bases lining up with TRBD1. V lost 3 bases to trimming and J lost 5 bases; unmatched junction nucleotides: 1. The CDR3 contains 13 residues. Germline loops: CDR1 SGHNT, CDR2 YYREEE (reference sequence). The chain's CDR3 is CASSSDRDQPQHF. The CDR3 bases are TGTGCCAGCAGCTCGGACAGGGATCAGCCCCAGCATTTT. Complete variable domain (other parts from reference TRBV5-4 and TRBJ1-5): ETGVTQSPTHLIKTRGQQVTLRCSSQSGHNTVSWYQQALGQGPQFIFQYYREEENGRGNFPPRFSGLQFPNYSSELNVNALELDDSALYLCASSSDRDQPQHFGDGTRLSIL.

The chain has TRBV3-1 (or the pseudogene TRBV3-2) and TRBJ1-1, with TRBD1 as a possible D gene (6 bases). CDR1 and CDR2 (germline): LGHDT, YNNKEL (reference sequence). Trimming took 2 bases from V and 12 from J, leaving 13 bases between them. This CDR3 spans 12 amino acids. CDR3 residues: CASSQSTTGSFF. CDR3 DNA sequence: TGTGCCAGCAGCCAATCTACGACAGGATCTTTCTTT.

This clone was recorded only once. This chain uses TRBV5-1 with TRBJ2-2; 8 nucleotides align to TRBD1. This CDR3 is built from 16 residues. The V gene's germline CDR1 is SGHRS and CDR2 YFSETQ. J lost 7 bases, V lost 0 bases, and 8 bases had no gene match. In DNA, the CDR3 is TGCGCCAGCAGCTTGGATGGACAGGGTTTCGGCGGGGAGCTGTTTTTT. The encoded protein is CASSLDGQGFGGELFF.

The rearrangement uses TRBV4-1 and TRBJ1-2; 8 bases match TRBD1. CDR3 length: 16 amino acids. CDR1 MGHRA and CDR2 YSYEKL come from the germline V gene. J was trimmed by 4 bases and V by 4 bases; bases with no gene match: 11. The CDR3 here is CASSPRQGSDLYGYTF. CDR3 in DNA: TGCGCCAGCAGCCCTAGACAGGGGTCAGACCTCTATGGCTACACCTTC.

The chain employs TRBV19 and TRBJ1-2; TRBD1 matches 10 bases. The CDR3 length is 14 residues. Trimming removed 10 bases from V and 2 bases from J; junction bases left unmatched: 7. In germline, CDR1 is LNHDA, CDR2 SQIVND (reference sequence). CDR3 protein: CATTRQGANYGYTF. Written as DNA, the CDR3 is TGTGCCACCACAAGACAGGGGGCAAACTATGGCTACACCTTC.

The V gene is TRBV5-1, the J gene TRBJ2-1; 7 bases agree with TRBD1. The CDR3 has 14 amino acids. Germline values: CDR1 SGHRS, CDR2 YFSETQ. Unmatched junction bases numbered 4, after V lost 3 bases and J lost 4 bases. CDR3 residues: CASSSSTGYNEQFF. The DNA of the CDR3 is TGCGCCAGCAGCTCCTCGACAGGGTACAATGAGCAGTTCTTC.

The V call is TRBV5-5, the J call TRBJ1-5; D unclear. The CDR3 runs 13 residues. Germline V gives CDR1 SGHKS, CDR2 YYEKEE (reference sequence). Deletions cut 2 bases from V and 8 bases from J, with 11 bases between. The CDR3 protein is CASSFGGREPQHF. CDR3 DNA: TGTGCCAGCAGCTTCGGAGGGCGGGAGCCCCAGCATTTT.

In its sample, this clone was seen once. The chain recombines TRBV6-1 with TRBJ1-2; 7 positions agree with TRBD1. Germline lookup yields CDR1 MNHNS and CDR2 SASEGT. This CDR3 has 14 amino acids. V trimming: 3 bases; J trimming: 7 bases; junction bases outside the gene matches: 8. The CDR3 DNA follows: TGTGCCAGCAGTGACCCAAGACAGGGAGGTGGCTACACCTTC. Translating it yields CASSDPRQGGGYTF.

CDR3 sequence reads: CASSRSISRTGPYGYTF. The CDR3 bases are TGTGCCAGCAGCCGAAGCATAAGTCGGACAGGGCCTTATGGCTACACCTTC. V and J are TRBV7-8 and TRBJ1-2; 8 bases are a match to TRBD1. This CDR3 contains 17 residues. Germline assignment: CDR1 SGHVS and CDR2 FQNEAQ. The V segment lost 5 bases and the J segment 5 bases; nucleotides outside the gene matches: 16. The complete variable domain, with remaining parts taken from reference TRBV7-8 and TRBJ1-2, reads GAGVSQSPRYKVAKRGQDVALRCDPISGHVSLFWYQQALGQGPEFLTYFQNEAQLDKSGLPSDRFFAERPEGSVSTLKIQRTQQEDSAVYLCASSRSISRTGPYGYTFGSGTRLTVV.

V gene TRBV18 combines with J gene TRBJ1-1; D is perhaps TRBD1 (6 bases). Germline values: CDR1 KGHSH, CDR2 LQKENI. V was trimmed by 2 bases and J by 0 bases, leaving 13 bases between them. This CDR3 contains 16 residues. The DNA of the CDR3 is TGTGCCAGCTCACCAAATGTACAGGGATTGAACACTGAAGCTTTCTTT. Its translation is CASSPNVQGLNTEAFF.

The chain uses TRBV29-1 and TRBJ1-1; D may be TRBD1 (6 bases). The germline V gene has CDR1 SQVTM and CDR2 ANQGSEA. V was trimmed by 6 bases and J by 0 bases, leaving 11 bases between them. The CDR3 is 13 amino acids. CDR3 DNA: TGCAGCGTCCGGACAGAAGTGAACACTGAAGCTTTCTTT. This encodes CSVRTEVNTEAFF.

V and J are TRBV27 and TRBJ1-1; D is unresolved. CDR3 length: 12 residues. V was clipped by 3 bases and J by 8 bases, with 10 bases between them. Looked up from germline, CDR1 is MNHEY and CDR2 is SMNVEV (reference sequence). The CDR3, as DNA: TGTGCCAGCAGTTTCCCCCGAGGGGAAGCTTTCTTT. Its protein is CASSFPRGEAFF.